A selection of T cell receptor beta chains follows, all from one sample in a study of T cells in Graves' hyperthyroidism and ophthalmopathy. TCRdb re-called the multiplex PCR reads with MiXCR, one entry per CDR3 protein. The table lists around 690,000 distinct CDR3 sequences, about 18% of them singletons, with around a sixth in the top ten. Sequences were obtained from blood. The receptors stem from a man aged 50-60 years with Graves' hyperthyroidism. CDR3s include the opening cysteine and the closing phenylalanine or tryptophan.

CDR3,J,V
CASSGIGTGLDIQYF,TRBJ2-4,TRBV28
CASSYGQGGSQPQHF,TRBJ1-5,TRBV6-5
CASSWEAGAPRYEQYF,TRBJ2-7,TRBV5-6
CASTWGGTDTQYF,TRBJ2-3,TRBV28
CAWSVEEGAYEQYF,TRBJ2-7,TRBV30
CASNLLAGESHEQYF,TRBJ2-7,TRBV5-1
CASSEGGGGRAYEQYF,TRBJ2-7,TRBV2
CASSPTSGRVYEQYF,TRBJ2-7,TRBV19
CASSTASGRSGRHTNEQFF,TRBJ2-1,TRBV27
CSVEGQGLYEQYF,TRBJ2-7,TRBV29-1
CASSFQGEEKLFF,TRBJ1-4,TRBV7-9
CASRSGPSRYQYF,TRBJ2-3,TRBV7-2
CASSGYPLGGEQYF,TRBJ2-7,TRBV28
CASSFQGLGEQFF,TRBJ2-1,TRBV12-3/TRBV12-4
CASSLIIEQFF,TRBJ2-1,TRBV2
CASSFRLAGRTDTQYF,TRBJ2-3,TRBV7-8
CAIYLRETGELFF,TRBJ2-2,TRBV27
CASRGQGTNVLTF,TRBJ2-6,TRBV2
CASSQSNMGTSGQSTDTQYF,TRBJ2-3,TRBV4-1
CASSPISPEAFF,TRBJ1-1,TRBV9
CAWQGLAGSYEQYF,TRBJ2-7,TRBV30
CASSLLGGRDSPLHF,TRBJ1-6,TRBV7-2
CASSDQGLNQPQHF,TRBJ1-5,TRBV7-9
CASSQEALNSPLHF,TRBJ1-6,TRBV4-2
CSVETSGVPNTQYF,TRBJ2-3,TRBV29-1
CASRYSGGGYTF,TRBJ1-2,TRBV6-1
CSVDGRVTSGRRVEQFF,TRBJ2-1,TRBV29-1
CASSSLPSGSTRETQYF,TRBJ2-5,TRBV12-3/TRBV12-4
CSARDPLAGGQSTQYF,TRBJ2-3,TRBV20-1
CASRRTGVVETQYF,TRBJ2-5,TRBV6-1
CASSLTDPGQGNYGYTF,TRBJ1-2,TRBV7-9
CASSKRGETDTQYF,TRBJ2-3,TRBV7-3
CASSKRMTGMSSGNTIYF,TRBJ1-3,TRBV11-2
CASSLSGFVRNTEAFF,TRBJ1-1,TRBV5-6
CASSLVIGYEQYF,TRBJ2-7,TRBV27
CASSNGLAGNEQFF,TRBJ2-1,TRBV3-1
CASSNGLAGGTGELFF,TRBJ2-2,TRBV2
CASSLSGDPGNQPQHF,TRBJ1-5,TRBV27
CASSLRGQGLTGELFF,TRBJ2-2,TRBV7-3
CASTPPFAGFSYENTEAFF,TRBJ1-1,TRBV19
CASTIGLSSYEQYF,TRBJ2-7,TRBV2
CSVAQDEYTEAFF,TRBJ1-1,TRBV29-1
CASSSGQSRHTEAFF,TRBJ1-1,TRBV7-9
CASSGGKGGNTEAFF,TRBJ1-1,TRBV6-1
CDSSLGGSYNEQFF,TRBJ2-1,TRBV5-1
CASTQGAAYEQYF,TRBJ2-7,TRBV5-1
CASSLLRDNGQPQHF,TRBJ1-5,TRBV28
CAWSLGQARYGYTF,TRBJ1-2,TRBV30
CSVDITGNEKLFF,TRBJ1-4,TRBV29-1
CAISEGQRYEQYF,TRBJ2-7,TRBV10-3
CASSFTGGSRQPQHF,TRBJ1-5,TRBV28
CASSNYPDSYEQYF,TRBJ2-7,TRBV28
CSVNSGTDTQYF,TRBJ2-3,TRBV20-1
CASSPGSVYEQYF,TRBJ2-7,TRBV28
CASSPGQGSVSGNEQFF,TRBJ2-1,TRBV5-1